This record concerns one T cell receptor (beta chain) sequence. Germline-derived CDR1 and CDR2 are MDHEN and SYDVKM. The V and J ends lost 7 bases and 7 bases, in that order; junction bases with no gene match: 15. This CDR3 has 15 amino acids. The sample belongs to a study of STAT5B mutations in CD4+ large granular lymphocyte leukemia. Data came from immunoSEQ multiplex PCR; TCRdb stores just in-frame clones and leaves some out. The table records tens of thousands of clones, about 80% of them present only once. Buffy coats from healthy blood donors served as controls. The chain recombines TRBV28 with TRBJ2-7, with TRBD1 matching over 8 bases. The sequencing sample was made of CD4+ T cells from blood buffy coats. The sequence derives from a human donor in good health. The CDR3 loop is CASTQDRAVGREQYF. The DNA of the CDR3 is TGTGCCAGCACCCAGGACAGGGCGGTTGGGAGGGAGCAGTACTTC.